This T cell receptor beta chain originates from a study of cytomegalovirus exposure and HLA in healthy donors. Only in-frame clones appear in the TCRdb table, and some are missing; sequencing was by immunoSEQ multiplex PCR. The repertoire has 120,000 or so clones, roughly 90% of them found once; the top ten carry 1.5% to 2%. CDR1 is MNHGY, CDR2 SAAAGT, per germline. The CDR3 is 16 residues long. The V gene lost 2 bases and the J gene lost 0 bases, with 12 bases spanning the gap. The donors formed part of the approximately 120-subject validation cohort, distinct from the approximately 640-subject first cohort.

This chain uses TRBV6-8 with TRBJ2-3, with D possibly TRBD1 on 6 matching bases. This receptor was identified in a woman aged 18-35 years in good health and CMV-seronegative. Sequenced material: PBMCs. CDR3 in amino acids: CASSYRRTASTDTQYF. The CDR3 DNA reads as TGTGCCAGCAGTTACAGAAGGACAGCTAGCACAGATACGCAGTATTTT.